Below are 14 T cell receptor beta chains sequenced from a single sample in a study of CD8+ T cells in alopecia areata. Extraction and reverse transcription of RNA yielded cDNA as the sequencing template. TCRdb keeps only in-frame clones here, not all; method: immunoSEQ multiplex PCR. In the table there are 130,000 to 150,000 clones, more than 45% of which are singletons. Sequencing was performed on CD4+ T cells sorted from blood. The receptors stem from a human donor with alopecia areata.

This chain connects TRBV29-1 to TRBJ2-7; 9 nucleotides agree with TRBD2. Unmatched junction bases numbered 6, after V lost 3 bases and J lost 3 bases. This CDR3 contains 14 residues. Germline lookup yields CDR1 SQVTM and CDR2 ANQGSEA. The CDR3 spells CSVDLREGRYEQYF. In nucleotides, the CDR3 is TGCAGCGTTGATCTGCGGGAGGGCCGCTACGAGCAGTACTTC.

This clone was recorded a few times. V is TRBV7-9 and J is TRBJ1-5; TRBD1 aligns across 8 bases. CDR1 and CDR2 from the germline V gene are SEHNR and FQNEAQ (reference sequence). The CDR3 is 14 residues long. Trimming at V came to 11 bases and at J to 2 bases, leaving 8 bases not matched to a gene. CDR3 amino acids: CAGQGNSGNQPQHF. DNA of the CDR3: TGTGCCGGACAGGGAAATTCTGGCAATCAGCCCCAGCATTTT.

The rearrangement uses TRBV14 and TRBJ2-1; 8 nucleotides align to TRBD2. Germline trimming cut 0 bases from V and 15 bases from J; bases unmatched to any gene: 7. The CDR3 loop spans 13 amino acids. Per the germline V gene, CDR1 is SGHDN and CDR2 is FVKESK. DNA for the CDR3: TGTGCCAGCAGCCAAGATGGCGAGAGCGGGAGGTTCTTC. Protein product: CASSQDGESGRFF.

V and J are TRBV2 and TRBJ1-2, with D possibly being TRBD1 (6 bases). Germline V gene data show CDR1 as SNHLY and CDR2 as FYNNEI. V was clipped by 10 bases and J by 3 bases, with 6 bases between them. The CDR3 consists of 10 residues. The CDR3 loop is CATGDYGYTF. DNA for the CDR3: TGTGCCACAGGGGACTATGGCTACACCTTC.

V and J are TRBV6-4 and TRBJ2-7, with no clear D. The CDR3 totals 13 residues. The germline V gene has CDR1 MRHNA and CDR2 SNTAGT. V lost 0 bases to trimming and J lost 6 bases, with 9 bases between them. The CDR3 spells CASSDSPISEQYF. For the CDR3, the DNA is TGTGCCAGCAGTGACTCACCCATTTCCGAGCAGTACTTC.

The J gene is TRBJ1-2, the V gene TRBV29-1, with D perhaps matching TRBD1 (6 bases). The CDR3 sequence is 15 residues long. Trimming took 0 bases from V and 7 from J, leaving 18 bases between them. Looked up from germline, CDR1 is SQVTM and CDR2 is ANQGSEA. In nucleotides, the CDR3 is TGCAGCGTTGAAGATCCCCTTCCCAGGGGCGGTGGCTACACCTTC. It translates to CSVEDPLPRGGGYTF.

The CDR3, as DNA: TGCGCCAGCAGCTTGGACCATGAGCAGTTCTTC. Translated, it gives CASSLDHEQFF. The J gene is TRBJ2-1, the V gene TRBV5-1; D gene ambiguous. The germline CDR1 and CDR2 sequences are SGHRS and YFSETQ. The CDR3 loop spans 11 amino acids. Trimming took 0 bases from V and 8 from J, leaving 3 bases between them. The full variable domain, its missing parts supplied by reference TRBV5-1 and TRBJ2-1, is KAGVTQTPRYLIKTRGQQVTLSCSPISGHRSVSWYQQTPGQGLQFLFEYFSETQRNKGNFPGRFSGRQFSNSRSEMNVSTLELGDSALYLCASSLDHEQFFGPGTRLTVL.

Only a few counts were recorded for this clone. The V gene is TRBV27, the J gene TRBJ2-7, with 11 bases aligning to TRBD1. The CDR3 is 15 amino acids. From germline, CDR1 is MNHEY and CDR2 SMNVEV (reference sequence). V shed 4 bases, J shed 5 bases, and the junction held 7 bases outside the gene matches. Here the CDR3 reads CASSYADRGPDEQYF. Here the CDR3 DNA reads TGTGCCAGCAGTTACGCGGACAGGGGGCCTGACGAGCAGTACTTC.

V is TRBV2 and J is TRBJ2-3; D gene unclear. The CDR3 length is 13 residues. The germline gives CDR1 SNHLY, CDR2 FYNNEI. V was cut by 2 bases and J by 2 bases, with 5 bases left in between. In DNA, the CDR3 is TGTGCCAGCAGTGAACTTTCCACAGATACGCAGTATTTT. As protein: CASSELSTDTQYF.

V gene TRBV29-1 combines with J gene TRBJ2-2; TRBD1 is a possible D gene (6 bases). The CDR3 length is 14 residues. Germline V gene lookup returns CDR1 SQVTM and CDR2 ANQGSEA. Trimming left V 6 bases short and J 2 bases short, with 13 bases between. The CDR3 reads CSVKTGVNTGELFF. DNA of the CDR3: TGCAGCGTCAAGACAGGAGTCAACACCGGGGAGCTGTTTTTT.

The rearrangement joins TRBV7-9 to TRBJ2-6; the match to TRBD2 covers 10 bases. The CDR3 contains 17 residues. Germline-derived CDR1 and CDR2 are SEHNR and FQNEAQ (reference sequence). Trimming at V came to 4 bases and at J to 2 bases, leaving 5 bases not matched to a gene. The CDR3 DNA reads as TGTGCCAGCAGCTCAACTAGCGGGACCCCTGGGGCCAACGTCCTGACTTTC. As protein: CASSSTSGTPGANVLTF.

The V call is TRBV4-1, the J call TRBJ2-7, with 9 bases lining up with TRBD2. Germline V gene data show CDR1 as MGHRA and CDR2 as YSYEKL. This CDR3 is built from 15 residues. Unmatched junction bases numbered 6, after V lost 4 bases and J lost 2 bases. The CDR3 protein is CASSPPAGGTYEQYF. The CDR3 coding sequence is TGCGCCAGCAGCCCCCCAGCGGGGGGAACCTACGAGCAGTACTTC.

The rearrangement links TRBV5-1 to TRBJ2-5; D gene unclear. The germline CDR1 and CDR2 sequences are SGHRS and YFSETQ. This CDR3 is built from 14 residues. Trimming removed 2 bases from V and 3 bases from J, with 11 bases in between. The CDR3 protein is CASSFGVVEETQYF. The DNA of the CDR3 is TGCGCCAGCAGCTTTGGCGTGGTCGAAGAGACCCAGTACTTC.

Only a few counts were recorded for this clone. This chain uses TRBV5-1 with TRBJ2-1; D may be TRBD1 (5 bases). The CDR3 spans 12 residues. V was shortened by 0 bases and J by 7 bases, with 5 bases between the two germline ends. Germline CDR1 and CDR2: SGHRS and YFSETQ. The CDR3 is CASSLEGNEQFF. The CDR3 DNA follows: TGCGCCAGCAGCTTGGAGGGGAATGAGCAGTTCTTC. The whole variable domain, filled in from reference TRBV5-1 and TRBJ2-1, reads KAGVTQTPRYLIKTRGQQVTLSCSPISGHRSVSWYQQTPGQGLQFLFEYFSETQRNKGNFPGRFSGRQFSNSRSEMNVSTLELGDSALYLCASSLEGNEQFFGPGTRLTVL.